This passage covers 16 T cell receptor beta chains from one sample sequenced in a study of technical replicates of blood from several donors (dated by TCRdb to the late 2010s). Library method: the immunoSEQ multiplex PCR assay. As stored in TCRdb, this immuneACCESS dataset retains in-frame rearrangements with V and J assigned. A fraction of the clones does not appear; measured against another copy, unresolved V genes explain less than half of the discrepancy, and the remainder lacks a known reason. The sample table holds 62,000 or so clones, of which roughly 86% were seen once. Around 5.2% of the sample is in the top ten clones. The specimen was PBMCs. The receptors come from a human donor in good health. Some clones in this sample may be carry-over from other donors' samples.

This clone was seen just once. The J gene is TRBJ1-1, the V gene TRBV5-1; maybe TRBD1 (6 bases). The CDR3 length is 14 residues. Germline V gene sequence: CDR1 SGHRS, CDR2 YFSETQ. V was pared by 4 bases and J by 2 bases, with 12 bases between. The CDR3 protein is CASSTPGQNTEAFF. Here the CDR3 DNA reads TGCGCCAGCAGCACCCCGGGACAAAACACTGAAGCTTTCTTT.

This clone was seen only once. CDR3 loop: CASERDIAKNIQYF. The CDR3 coding sequence is TGCGCCAGCGAGCGGGACATAGCCAAAAACATTCAGTACTTC. The chain has TRBV23-1 and TRBJ2-4; TRBD2 might be the D (7 bases). TRBV23-1 is an ORF for which the function is uncertain. The V and J ends lost 8 bases and 0 bases respectively, with 11 bases between them. This CDR3 has 14 residues.

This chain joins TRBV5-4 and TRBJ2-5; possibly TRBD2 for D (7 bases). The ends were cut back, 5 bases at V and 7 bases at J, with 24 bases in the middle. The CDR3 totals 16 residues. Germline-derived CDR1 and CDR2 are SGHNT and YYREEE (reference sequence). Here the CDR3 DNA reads TGTGCCAGCAGACCCAGAGGGGGGGACCCGGGTAGGACCCAGTACTTC. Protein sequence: CASRPRGGDPGRTQYF.

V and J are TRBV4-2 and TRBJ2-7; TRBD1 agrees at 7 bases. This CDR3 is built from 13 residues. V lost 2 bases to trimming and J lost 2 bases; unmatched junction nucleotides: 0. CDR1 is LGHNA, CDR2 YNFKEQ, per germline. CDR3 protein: CASSQQGAYEQYF. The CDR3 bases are TGTGCCAGCAGCCAACAGGGGGCCTACGAGCAGTACTTC.

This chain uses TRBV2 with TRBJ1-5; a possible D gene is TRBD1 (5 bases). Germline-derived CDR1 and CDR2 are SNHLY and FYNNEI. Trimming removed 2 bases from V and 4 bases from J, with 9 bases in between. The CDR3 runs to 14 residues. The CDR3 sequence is CASSETQVNQPQHF. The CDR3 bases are TGTGCCAGCAGTGAAACACAGGTTAATCAGCCCCAGCATTTT.

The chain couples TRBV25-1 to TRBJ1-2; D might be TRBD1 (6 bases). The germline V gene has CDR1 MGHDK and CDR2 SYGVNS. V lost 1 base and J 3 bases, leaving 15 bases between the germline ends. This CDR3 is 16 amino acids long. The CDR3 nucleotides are TGTGCCAGCAGTGAATCCCCAGGGGCGTACGACTATGGCTACACCTTC. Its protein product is CASSESPGAYDYGYTF.

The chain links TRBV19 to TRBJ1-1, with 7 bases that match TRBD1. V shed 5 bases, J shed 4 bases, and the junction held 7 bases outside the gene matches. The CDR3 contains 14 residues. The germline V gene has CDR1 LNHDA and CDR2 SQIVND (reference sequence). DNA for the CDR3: TGTGCCAGTAGTCACAGGGGAAGGGGCACTGAAGCTTTCTTT. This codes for CASSHRGRGTEAFF.

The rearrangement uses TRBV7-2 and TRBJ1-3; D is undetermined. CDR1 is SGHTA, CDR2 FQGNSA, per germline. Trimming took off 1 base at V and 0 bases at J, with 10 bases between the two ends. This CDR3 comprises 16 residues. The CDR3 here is CASSLVGSYSGNTIYF. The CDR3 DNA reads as TGTGCCAGCAGCTTAGTGGGCAGTTACTCTGGAAACACCATATATTTT.

The CDR3 nucleotides are TGCGCCAGCAGCACGGGACAGGGCAGGACGGGCGGCTACACCTTC. This sequence encodes CASSTGQGRTGGYTF. The chain joins TRBV5-1 to TRBJ1-2; 9 nucleotides match TRBD1. V was pared by 4 bases and J by 8 bases, with 12 bases of the junction left unmatched. Germline CDR1 SGHRS, CDR2 YFSETQ. This CDR3 has 15 residues.

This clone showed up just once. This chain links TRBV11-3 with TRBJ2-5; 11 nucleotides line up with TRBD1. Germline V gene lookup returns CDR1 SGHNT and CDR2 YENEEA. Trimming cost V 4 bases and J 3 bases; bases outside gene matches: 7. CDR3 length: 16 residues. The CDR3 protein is CASSSGQGALEETQYF. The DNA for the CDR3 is TGTGCCAGCAGCTCCGGACAGGGGGCGCTGGAAGAGACCCAGTACTTC.

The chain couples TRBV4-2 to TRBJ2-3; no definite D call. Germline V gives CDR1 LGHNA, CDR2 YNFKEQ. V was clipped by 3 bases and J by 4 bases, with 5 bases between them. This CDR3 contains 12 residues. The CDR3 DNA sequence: TGTGCCAGCAGCCAGGGCCCAGATACGCAGTATTTT. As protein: CASSQGPDTQYF.

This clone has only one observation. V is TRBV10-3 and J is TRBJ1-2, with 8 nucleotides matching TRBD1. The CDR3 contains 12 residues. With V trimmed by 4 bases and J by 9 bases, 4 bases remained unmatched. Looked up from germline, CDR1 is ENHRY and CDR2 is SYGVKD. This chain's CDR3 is CAISAQGARYTF. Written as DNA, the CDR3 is TGTGCCATCAGTGCTCAGGGGGCTCGCTACACCTTC.

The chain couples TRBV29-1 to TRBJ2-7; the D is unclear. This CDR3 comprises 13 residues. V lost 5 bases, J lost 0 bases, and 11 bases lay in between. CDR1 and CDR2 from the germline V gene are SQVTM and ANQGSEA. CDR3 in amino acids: CSVRISNSYEQYF. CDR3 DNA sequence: TGCAGCGTTAGGATTAGCAACTCCTACGAGCAGTACTTC.

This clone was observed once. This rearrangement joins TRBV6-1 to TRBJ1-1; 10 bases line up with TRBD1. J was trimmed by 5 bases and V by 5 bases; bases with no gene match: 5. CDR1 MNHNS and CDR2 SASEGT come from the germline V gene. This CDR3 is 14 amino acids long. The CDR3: CASSKMDRGTEAFF. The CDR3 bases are TGTGCCAGCAGTAAGATGGACAGGGGGACTGAAGCTTTCTTT.

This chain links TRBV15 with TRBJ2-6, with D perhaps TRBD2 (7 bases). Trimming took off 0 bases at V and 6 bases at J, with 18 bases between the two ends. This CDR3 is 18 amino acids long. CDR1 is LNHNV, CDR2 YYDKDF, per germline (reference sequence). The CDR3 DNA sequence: TGTGCCACCAGCAGAGATCCCCGGACAGCGGGGTTGGCCAACGTCCTGACTTTC. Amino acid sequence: CATSRDPRTAGLANVLTF.

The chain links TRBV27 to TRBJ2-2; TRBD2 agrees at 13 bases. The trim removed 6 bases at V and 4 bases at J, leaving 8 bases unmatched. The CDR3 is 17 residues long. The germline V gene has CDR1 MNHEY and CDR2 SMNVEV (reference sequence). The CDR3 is CASSRLAGGPTTGELFF. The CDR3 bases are TGTGCCAGCAGCCGACTAGCGGGAGGCCCAACCACCGGGGAGCTGTTTTTT.